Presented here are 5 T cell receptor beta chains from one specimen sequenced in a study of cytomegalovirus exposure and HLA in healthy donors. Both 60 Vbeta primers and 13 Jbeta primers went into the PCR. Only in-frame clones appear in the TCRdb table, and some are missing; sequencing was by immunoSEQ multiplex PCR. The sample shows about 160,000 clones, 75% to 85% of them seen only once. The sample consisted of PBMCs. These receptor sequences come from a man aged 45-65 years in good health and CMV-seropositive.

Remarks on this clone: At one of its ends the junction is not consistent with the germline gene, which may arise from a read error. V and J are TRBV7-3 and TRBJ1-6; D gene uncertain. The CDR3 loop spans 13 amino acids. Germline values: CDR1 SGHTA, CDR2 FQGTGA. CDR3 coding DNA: TGTGCCAGCAGCTTCTCCGATAATTCACCCCTCCACTTT. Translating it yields CASSFSDNSPLHF.

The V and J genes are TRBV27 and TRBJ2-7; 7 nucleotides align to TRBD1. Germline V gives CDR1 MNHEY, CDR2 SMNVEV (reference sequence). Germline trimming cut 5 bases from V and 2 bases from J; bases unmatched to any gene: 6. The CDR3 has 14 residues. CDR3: CASSPAGTAYEQYF. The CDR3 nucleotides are TGTGCCAGCAGTCCCGCCGGGACAGCCTACGAGCAGTACTTC.

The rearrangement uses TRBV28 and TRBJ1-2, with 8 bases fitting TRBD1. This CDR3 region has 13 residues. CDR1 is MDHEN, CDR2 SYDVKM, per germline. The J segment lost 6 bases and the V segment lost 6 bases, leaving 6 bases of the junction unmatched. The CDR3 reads CASRQQGEDGYTF. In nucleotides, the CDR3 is TGTGCCAGCAGGCAACAGGGGGAGGATGGCTACACCTTC.

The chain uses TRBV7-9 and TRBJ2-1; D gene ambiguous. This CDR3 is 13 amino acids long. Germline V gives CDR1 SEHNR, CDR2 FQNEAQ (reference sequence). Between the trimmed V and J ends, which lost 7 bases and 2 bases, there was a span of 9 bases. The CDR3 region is CASKSVPYNEQFF. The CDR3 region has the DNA TGTGCCAGCAAGAGCGTCCCCTACAATGAGCAGTTCTTC.

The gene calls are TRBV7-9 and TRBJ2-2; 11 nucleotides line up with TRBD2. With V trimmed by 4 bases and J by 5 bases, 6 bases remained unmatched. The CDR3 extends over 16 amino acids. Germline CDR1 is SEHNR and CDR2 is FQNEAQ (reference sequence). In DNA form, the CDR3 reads TGTGCCAGCAGCTCTTCGGGACTAGCGGTAACCGGGGAGCTGTTTTTT. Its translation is CASSSSGLAVTGELFF.